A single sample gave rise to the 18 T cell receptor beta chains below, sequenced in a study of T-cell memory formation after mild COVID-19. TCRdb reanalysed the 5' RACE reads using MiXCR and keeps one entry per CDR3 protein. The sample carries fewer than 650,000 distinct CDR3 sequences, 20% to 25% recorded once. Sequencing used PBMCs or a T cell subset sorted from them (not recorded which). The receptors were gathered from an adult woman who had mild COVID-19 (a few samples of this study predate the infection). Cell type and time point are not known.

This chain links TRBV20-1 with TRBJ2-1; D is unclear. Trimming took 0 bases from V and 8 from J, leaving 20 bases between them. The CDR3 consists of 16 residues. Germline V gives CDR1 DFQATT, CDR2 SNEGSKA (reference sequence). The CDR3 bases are TGCAGTGCTAGAGACCCAGGCGGACCACCCCGGGATGAGCAGTTCTTC. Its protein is CSARDPGGPPRDEQFF.

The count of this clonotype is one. In DNA form, the CDR3 reads TGCAGCGTTGCAGTACGGGGACGCGTTAGCACTGAAGCTTTCTTT. It codes for CSVAVRGRVSTEAFF. This chain links TRBV29-1 with TRBJ1-1, with D maybe TRBD1 (5 bases). The CDR3 covers 15 residues. Germline V gene sequence: CDR1 SQVTM, CDR2 ANQGSEA. Trimming took off 4 bases at V and 4 bases at J, with 19 bases between the two ends.

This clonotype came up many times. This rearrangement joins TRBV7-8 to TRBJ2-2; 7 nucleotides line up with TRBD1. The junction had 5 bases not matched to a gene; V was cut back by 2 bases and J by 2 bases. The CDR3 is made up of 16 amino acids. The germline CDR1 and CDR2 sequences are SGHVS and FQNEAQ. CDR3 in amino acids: CASSLTGTENTGELFF. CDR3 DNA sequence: TGTGCCAGCAGCTTAACCGGGACAGAAAACACCGGGGAGCTGTTTTTT.

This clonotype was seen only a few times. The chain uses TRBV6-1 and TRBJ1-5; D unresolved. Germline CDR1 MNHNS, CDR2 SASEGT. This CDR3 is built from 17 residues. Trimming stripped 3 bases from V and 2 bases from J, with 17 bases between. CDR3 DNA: TGTGCCAGCAGTGACGGGCGGTTACGGCGTGGCAATCAGCCCCAGCATTTT. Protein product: CASSDGRLRRGNQPQHF.

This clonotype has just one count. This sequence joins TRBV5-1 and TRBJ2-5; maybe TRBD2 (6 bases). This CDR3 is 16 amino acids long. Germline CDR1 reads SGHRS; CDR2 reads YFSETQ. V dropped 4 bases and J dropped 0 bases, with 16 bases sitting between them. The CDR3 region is CASSLVQRAYQETQYF. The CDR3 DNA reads TGCGCCAGCAGCCTGGTCCAGCGGGCCTACCAAGAGACCCAGTACTTC.

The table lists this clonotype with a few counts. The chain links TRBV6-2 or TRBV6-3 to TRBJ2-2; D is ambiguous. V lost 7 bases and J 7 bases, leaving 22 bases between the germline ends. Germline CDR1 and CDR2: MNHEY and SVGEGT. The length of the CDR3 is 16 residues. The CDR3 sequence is CASNPVARFESGELFF. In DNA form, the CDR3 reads TGTGCCAGCAACCCCGTGGCCCGATTTGAGAGCGGGGAGCTGTTTTTT.

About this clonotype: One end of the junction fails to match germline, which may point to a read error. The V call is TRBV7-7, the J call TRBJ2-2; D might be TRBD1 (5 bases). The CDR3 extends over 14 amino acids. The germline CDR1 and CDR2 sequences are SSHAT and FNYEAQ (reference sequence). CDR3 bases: TGTGCTAGCAGCTTCAGGGAATGGACCGGGGAGCTGTTTTTT. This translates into CASSFREWTGELFF.

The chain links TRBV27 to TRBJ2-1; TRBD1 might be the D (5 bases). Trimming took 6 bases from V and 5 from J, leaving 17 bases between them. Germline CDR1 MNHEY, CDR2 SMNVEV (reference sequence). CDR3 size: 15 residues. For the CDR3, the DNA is TGTGCCAGCAGGCCACATCCTCAGGGTAACAATGAGCAGTTCTTC. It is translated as CASRPHPQGNNEQFF.

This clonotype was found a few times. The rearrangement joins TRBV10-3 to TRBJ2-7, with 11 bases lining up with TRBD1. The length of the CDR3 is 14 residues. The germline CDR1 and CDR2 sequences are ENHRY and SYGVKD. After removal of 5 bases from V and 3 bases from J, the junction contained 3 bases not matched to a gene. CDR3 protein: CAISRGTGGYEQYF. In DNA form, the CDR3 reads TGTGCCATCAGTCGGGGGACAGGGGGCTACGAGCAGTACTTC.

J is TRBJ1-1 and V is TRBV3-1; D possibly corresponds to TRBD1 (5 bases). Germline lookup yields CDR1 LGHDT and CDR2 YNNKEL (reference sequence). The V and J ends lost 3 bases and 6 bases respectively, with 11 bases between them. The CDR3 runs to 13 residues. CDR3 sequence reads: CASSQGGSSEAFF. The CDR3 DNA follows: TGTGCCAGCAGCCAGGGGGGTTCGTCTGAAGCTTTCTTT.

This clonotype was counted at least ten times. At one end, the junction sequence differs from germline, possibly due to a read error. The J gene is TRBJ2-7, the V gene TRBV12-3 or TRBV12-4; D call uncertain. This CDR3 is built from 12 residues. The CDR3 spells CASSLKVDLPSF. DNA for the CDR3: TGTGCCAGCAGCCTCAAGGTAGACCTACCCAGCTTC.

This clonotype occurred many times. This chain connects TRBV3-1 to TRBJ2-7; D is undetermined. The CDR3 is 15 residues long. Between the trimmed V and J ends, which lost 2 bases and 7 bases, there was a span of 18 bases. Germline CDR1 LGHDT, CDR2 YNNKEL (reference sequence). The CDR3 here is CASSQFLVHTPEQYF. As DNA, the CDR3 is TGTGCCAGCAGCCAATTTTTGGTCCATACCCCTGAGCAGTACTTC.

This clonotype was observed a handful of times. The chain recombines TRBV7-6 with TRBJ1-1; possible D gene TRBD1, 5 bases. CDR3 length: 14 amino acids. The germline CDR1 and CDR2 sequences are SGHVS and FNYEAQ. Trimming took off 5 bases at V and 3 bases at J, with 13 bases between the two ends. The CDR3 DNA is TGTGCCAGCAGCCCCCGGGGGGGATACACTGAAGCTTTCTTT. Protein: CASSPRGGYTEAFF.

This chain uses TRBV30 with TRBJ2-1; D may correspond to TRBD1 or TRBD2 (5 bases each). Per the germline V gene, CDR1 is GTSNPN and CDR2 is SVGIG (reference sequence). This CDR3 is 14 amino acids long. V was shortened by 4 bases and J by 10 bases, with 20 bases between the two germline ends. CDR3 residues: CAWTPGAGPPEQFF. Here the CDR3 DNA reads TGTGCCTGGACCCCCGGGGCGGGTCCACCCGAGCAGTTCTTC.

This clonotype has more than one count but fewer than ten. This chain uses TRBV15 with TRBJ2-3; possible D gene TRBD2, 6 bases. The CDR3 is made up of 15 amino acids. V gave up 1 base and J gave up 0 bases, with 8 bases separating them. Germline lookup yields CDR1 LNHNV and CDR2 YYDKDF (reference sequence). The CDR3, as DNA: TGTGCCACCAGCAGAGGTAGCGGTAGCACAGATACGCAGTATTTT. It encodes CATSRGSGSTDTQYF.

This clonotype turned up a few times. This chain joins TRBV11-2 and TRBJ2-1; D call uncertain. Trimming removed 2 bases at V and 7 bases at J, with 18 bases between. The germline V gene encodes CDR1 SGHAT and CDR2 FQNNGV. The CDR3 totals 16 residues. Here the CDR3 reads CASSLQAPSVSNEQFF. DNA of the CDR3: TGTGCCAGCAGCTTACAGGCCCCAAGCGTTTCTAATGAGCAGTTCTTC.

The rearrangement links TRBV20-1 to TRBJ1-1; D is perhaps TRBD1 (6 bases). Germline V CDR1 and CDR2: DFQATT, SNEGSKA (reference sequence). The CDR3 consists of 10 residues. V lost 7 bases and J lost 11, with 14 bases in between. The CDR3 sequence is CSVTQGRAFF. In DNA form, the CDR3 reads TGCAGTGTAACACAGGGTCGGGCTTTCTTT.

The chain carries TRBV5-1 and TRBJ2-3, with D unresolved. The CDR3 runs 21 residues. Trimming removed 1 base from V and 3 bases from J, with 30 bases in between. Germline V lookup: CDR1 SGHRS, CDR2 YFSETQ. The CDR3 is CASSLKKTFDPRSAATDTQYF. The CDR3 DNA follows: TGCGCCAGCAGCTTGAAGAAAACGTTCGATCCCCGGTCAGCCGCGACAGATACGCAGTATTTT.